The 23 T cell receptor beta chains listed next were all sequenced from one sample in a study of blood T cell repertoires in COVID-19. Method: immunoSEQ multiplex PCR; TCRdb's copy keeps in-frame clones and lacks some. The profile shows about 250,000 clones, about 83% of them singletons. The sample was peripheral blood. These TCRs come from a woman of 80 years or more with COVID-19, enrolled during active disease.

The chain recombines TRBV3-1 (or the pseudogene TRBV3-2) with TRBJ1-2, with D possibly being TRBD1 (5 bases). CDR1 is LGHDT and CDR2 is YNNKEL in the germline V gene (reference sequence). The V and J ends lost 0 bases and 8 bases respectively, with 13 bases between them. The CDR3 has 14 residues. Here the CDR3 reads CASSQDLGRRGYTF. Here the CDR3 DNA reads TGTGCCAGCAGCCAAGATCTGGGGCGGCGGGGCTACACCTTC.

CDR3 nucleotides: TGTGCCAGCAGCCAAGGCGGACAGGGGGCGTATGGCTACACCTTC. This codes for CASSQGGQGAYGYTF. This sequence joins TRBV3-1 (or the pseudogene TRBV3-2) and TRBJ1-2; 11 bases match TRBD1. The CDR3 runs to 15 residues. V lost 1 base and J lost 5; bases outside the gene matches: 3. Germline-derived CDR1 and CDR2 are LGHDT and YNNKEL (reference sequence).

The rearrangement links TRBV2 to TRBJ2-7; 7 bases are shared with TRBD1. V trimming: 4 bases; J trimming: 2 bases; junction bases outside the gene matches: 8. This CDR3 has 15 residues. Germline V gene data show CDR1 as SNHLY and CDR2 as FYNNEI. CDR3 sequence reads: CASSGLDRSAYEQYF. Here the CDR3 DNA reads TGTGCCAGCAGTGGTTTGGACAGGTCGGCCTACGAGCAGTACTTC. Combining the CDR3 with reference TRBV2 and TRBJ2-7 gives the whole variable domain EPEVTQTPSHQVTQMGQEVILRCVPISNHLYFYWYRQILGQKVEFLVSFYNNEISEKSEIFDDQFSVERPDGSNFTLKIRSTKLEDSAMYFCASSGLDRSAYEQYFGPGTRLTVT.

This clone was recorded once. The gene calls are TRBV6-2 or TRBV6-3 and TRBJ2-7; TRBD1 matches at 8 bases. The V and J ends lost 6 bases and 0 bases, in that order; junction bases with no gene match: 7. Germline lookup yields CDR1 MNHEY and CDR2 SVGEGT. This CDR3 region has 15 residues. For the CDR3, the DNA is TGTGCCAGCAGCCGAGCCGGGACAGGCTCCTACGAGCAGTACTTC. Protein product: CASSRAGTGSYEQYF.

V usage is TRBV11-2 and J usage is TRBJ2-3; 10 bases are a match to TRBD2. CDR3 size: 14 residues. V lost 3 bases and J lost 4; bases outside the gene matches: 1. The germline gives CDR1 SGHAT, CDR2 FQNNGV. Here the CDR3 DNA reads TGTGCCAGCAGCTTTAGCGGGGGGCCAGATACGCAGTATTTT. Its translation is CASSFSGGPDTQYF.

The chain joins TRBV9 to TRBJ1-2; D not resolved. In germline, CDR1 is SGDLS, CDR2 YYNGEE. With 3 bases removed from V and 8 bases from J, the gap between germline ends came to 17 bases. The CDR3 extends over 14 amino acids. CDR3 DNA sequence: TGTGCCAGCAGCGCCGACAAGGCCTTTGACGGCTACACCTTC. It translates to CASSADKAFDGYTF.

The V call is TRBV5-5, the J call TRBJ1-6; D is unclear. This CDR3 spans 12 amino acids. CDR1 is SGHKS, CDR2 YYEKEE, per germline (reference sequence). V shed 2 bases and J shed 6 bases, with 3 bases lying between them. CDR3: CASSFGNSPLHF. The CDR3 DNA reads TGTGCCAGCAGCTTCGGTAATTCACCCCTCCACTTT. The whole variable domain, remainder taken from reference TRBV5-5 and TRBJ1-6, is DAGVTQSPTHLIKTRGQQVTLRCSPISGHKSVSWYQQVLGQGPQFIFQYYEKEERGRGNFPDRFSARQFPNYSSELNVNALLLGDSALYLCASSFGNSPLHFGNGTRLTVT.

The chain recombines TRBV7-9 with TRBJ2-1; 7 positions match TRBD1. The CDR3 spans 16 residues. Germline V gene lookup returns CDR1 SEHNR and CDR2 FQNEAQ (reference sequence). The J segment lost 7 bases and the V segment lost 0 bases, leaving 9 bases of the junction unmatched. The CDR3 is CASSLATGQKLNEQFF. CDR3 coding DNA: TGTGCCAGCAGCTTAGCGACGGGACAGAAGTTGAATGAGCAGTTCTTC.

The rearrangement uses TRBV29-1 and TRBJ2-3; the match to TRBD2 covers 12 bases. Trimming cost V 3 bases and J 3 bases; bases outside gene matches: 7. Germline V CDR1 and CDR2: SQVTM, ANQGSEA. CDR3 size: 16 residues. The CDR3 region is CSVETSGGGWTDTQYF. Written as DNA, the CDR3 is TGCAGCGTTGAGACTAGCGGGGGAGGTTGGACAGATACGCAGTATTTT.

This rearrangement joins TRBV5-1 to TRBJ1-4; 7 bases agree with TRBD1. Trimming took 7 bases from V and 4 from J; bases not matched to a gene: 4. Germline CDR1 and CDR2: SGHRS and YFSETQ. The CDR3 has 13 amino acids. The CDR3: CASSGQDNEKLFF. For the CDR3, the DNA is TGCGCCAGCTCCGGACAGGATAATGAAAAACTGTTTTTT.

In nucleotides, the CDR3 is TGCGCCAGCAGCTTGGCCGCAGGTTTTAACTATGGCTACACCTTC. It is translated as CASSLAAGFNYGYTF. The gene calls are TRBV5-1 and TRBJ1-2; D unclear. Germline values: CDR1 SGHRS, CDR2 YFSETQ. The CDR3 covers 15 residues. The V gene lost 0 bases and the J gene lost 1 base, with 10 bases spanning the gap.

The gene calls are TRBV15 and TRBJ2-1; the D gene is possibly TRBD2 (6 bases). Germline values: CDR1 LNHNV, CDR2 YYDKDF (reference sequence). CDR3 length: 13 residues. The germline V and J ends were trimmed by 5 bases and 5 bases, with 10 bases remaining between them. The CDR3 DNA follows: TGTGCCACCAGCCCTAGCGAACACAATGAGCAGTTCTTC. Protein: CATSPSEHNEQFF. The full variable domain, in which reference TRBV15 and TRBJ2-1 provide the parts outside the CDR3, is DAMVIQNPRYQVTQFGKPVTLSCSQTLNHNVMYWYQQKSSQAPKLLFHYYDKDFNNEADTPDNFQSRRPNTSFCFLDIRSPGLGDTAMYLCATSPSEHNEQFFGPGTRLTVL.

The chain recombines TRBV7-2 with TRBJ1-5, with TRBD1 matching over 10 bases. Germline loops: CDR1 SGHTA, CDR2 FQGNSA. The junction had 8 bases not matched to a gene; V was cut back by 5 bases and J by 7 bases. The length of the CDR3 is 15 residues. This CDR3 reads CASSTDRGRGQPQHF. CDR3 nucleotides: TGTGCCAGCAGCACCGACAGGGGGCGCGGCCAGCCCCAGCATTTT.

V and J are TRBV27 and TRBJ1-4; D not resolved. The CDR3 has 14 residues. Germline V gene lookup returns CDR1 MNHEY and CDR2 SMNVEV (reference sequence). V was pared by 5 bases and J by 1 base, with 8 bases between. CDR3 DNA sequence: TGTGCCAGCAGTAGGACTGGAACTAATGAAAAACTGTTTTTT. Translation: CASSRTGTNEKLFF.

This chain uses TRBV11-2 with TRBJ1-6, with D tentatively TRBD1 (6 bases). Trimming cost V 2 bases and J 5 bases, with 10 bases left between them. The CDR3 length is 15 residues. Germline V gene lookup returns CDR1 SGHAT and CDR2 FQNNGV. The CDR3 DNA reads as TGTGCCAGCAGCTTAACGGGGGGCAATAATTCACCCCTCCACTTT. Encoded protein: CASSLTGGNNSPLHF.

CDR3 sequence: CASSLDRGRSNGYTF. The CDR3, as DNA: TGTGCCAGCAGCCTCGACAGGGGGCGGTCGAATGGCTACACCTTC. This sequence joins TRBV7-2 and TRBJ1-2; 10 bases map to TRBD1. The CDR3 runs 15 residues. In germline, CDR1 is SGHTA, CDR2 FQGNSA. The ends lost 5 bases at V and 6 bases at J; junction bases unmatched: 9.

In DNA form, the CDR3 reads TGTGCCAGCAGCTTGGCGGGGGCGGCAGATACGCAGTATTTT. Its translation is CASSLAGAADTQYF. The V gene is TRBV7-9, the J gene TRBJ2-3, with D possibly matching TRBD2 (7 bases). The length of the CDR3 is 14 residues. CDR1 is SEHNR, CDR2 FQNEAQ, per germline (reference sequence). Trimming stripped 3 bases from V and 4 bases from J, with 11 bases between.

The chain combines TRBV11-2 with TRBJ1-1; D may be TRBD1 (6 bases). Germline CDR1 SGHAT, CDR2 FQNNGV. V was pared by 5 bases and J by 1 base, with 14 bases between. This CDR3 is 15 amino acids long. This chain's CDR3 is CASSLQGRGNTEAFF. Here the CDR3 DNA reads TGTGCCAGCAGCCTACAGGGCCGGGGGAACACTGAAGCTTTCTTT.

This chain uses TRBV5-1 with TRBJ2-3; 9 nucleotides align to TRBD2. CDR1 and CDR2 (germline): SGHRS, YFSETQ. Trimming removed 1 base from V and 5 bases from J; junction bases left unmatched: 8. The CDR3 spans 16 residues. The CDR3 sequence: CASSLTAGGRGDTQYF. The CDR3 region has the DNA TGCGCCAGCAGCTTGACGGCGGGGGGGCGAGGAGATACGCAGTATTTT.

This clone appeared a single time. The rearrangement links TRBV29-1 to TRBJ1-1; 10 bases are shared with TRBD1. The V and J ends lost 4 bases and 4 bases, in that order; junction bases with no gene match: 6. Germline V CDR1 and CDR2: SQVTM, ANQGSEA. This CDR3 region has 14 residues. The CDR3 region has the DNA TGCAGCGTTGGCCCCGGACAGGGGGTCACTGAAGCTTTCTTT. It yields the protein CSVGPGQGVTEAFF.

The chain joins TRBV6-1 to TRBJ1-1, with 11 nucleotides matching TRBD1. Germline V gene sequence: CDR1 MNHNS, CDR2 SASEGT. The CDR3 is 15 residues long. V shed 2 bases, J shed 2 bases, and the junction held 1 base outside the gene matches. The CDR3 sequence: CASSERTGGNTEAFF. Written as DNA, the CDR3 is TGTGCCAGCAGTGAAAGGACAGGGGGCAACACTGAAGCTTTCTTT.

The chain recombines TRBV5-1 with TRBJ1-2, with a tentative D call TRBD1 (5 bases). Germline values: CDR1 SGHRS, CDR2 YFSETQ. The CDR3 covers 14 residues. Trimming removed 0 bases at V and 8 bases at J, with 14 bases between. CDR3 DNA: TGCGCCAGCAGCTTGGAAGCGGGGCGCGAAGGCTACACCTTC. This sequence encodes CASSLEAGREGYTF.

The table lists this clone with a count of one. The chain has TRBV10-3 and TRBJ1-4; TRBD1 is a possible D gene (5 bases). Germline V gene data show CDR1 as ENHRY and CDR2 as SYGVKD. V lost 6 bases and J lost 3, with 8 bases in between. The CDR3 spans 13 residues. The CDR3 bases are TGTGCCATCAGCGGGGGAGCTAATGAAAAACTGTTTTTT. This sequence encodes CAISGGANEKLFF.